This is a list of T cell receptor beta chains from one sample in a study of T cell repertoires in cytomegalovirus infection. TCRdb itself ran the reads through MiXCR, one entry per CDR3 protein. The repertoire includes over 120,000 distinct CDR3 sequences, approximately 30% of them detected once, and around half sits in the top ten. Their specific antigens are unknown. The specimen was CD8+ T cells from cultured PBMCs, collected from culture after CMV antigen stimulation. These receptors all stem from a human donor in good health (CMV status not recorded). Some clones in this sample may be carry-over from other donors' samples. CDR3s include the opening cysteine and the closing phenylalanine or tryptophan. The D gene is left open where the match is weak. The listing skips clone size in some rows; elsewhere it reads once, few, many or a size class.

TGTGCCAGCAGCCAAGATCACATAGCCAATGAGCAGTTCTTC	CASSQDHIANEQFF	NA	TRBV4-1	TRBJ2-1	NA
TGTGCCAGCAGCACCACCAACAGGGGGTTGGGGGAGCAGTACTTC	CASSTTNRGLGEQYF	many	TRBV7-9	TRBJ2-7	TRBD1
TGTGCCAGCAGTGAAGAGTATAGCAATCAGCCCCAGCATTTT	CASSEEYSNQPQHF	NA	TRBV2	TRBJ1-5	NA
TGTGCCAGCAGCTTGGACGGCCAGGGCACAGATACGCAGTATTTT	CASSLDGQGTDTQYF	few	TRBV5-4	TRBJ2-3	NA
TGTGCCAGCAGTTGGCCGGACAGGGCCGCCTACAATGAGCAGTTCTTC	CASSWPDRAAYNEQFF	NA	TRBV11-2	TRBJ2-1	TRBD1
TGTGCCAGCAGTTTGGGACAGGAGAACACTGAAGCTTTCTTT	CASSLGQENTEAFF	NA	TRBV27	TRBJ1-1	TRBD1
TGTGCCAGCAGCCAAGATAAGTTCAATGAGCAGTTCTTC	CASSQDKFNEQFF	NA	TRBV3-1	TRBJ2-1	NA
TGTGCCAGCAGTTTTCTTGGGACAGCTTTTTACGAGCAGTACTTC	CASSFLGTAFYEQYF	many	TRBV12-3/TRBV12-4	TRBJ2-7	TRBD1
TGTGCCAGCAGCTTCCCCCGGCTAGGACTAGGCGGGGGTTATTTGAACACCGGGGAGCTGTTTTTT	CASSFPRLGLGGGYLNTGELFF	many	TRBV7-9	TRBJ2-2	TRBD2
TGTGCCAGCAGTCCCGGGGGGGACCTCTACGAGCAGTACTTC	CASSPGGDLYEQYF	NA	TRBV12-3/TRBV12-4	TRBJ2-7	TRBD2
TGTGCCAGTAGTATTAGTTCAGACAGCACAGATACGCAGTATTTT	CASSISSDSTDTQYF	NA	TRBV19	TRBJ2-3	NA
TGTGCCAGCAGCTTGGAGCCAGGGAGTAACACTGAAGCTTTCTTT	CASSLEPGSNTEAFF	many	TRBV5-6	TRBJ1-1	NA
TGTGCCAGCACCAAAAACATGGGACCGGGGCGAGAGACCCAGTACTTC	CASTKNMGPGRETQYF	few	TRBV7-9	TRBJ2-5	NA
TGTGCCATCAGTGAGTCTCCCATTGATAGCAATCAGCCCCAGCATTTT	CAISESPIDSNQPQHF	NA	TRBV10-3	TRBJ1-5	NA
TGTGCCAGCAGTGGCGGGGGGATCTACAATGAGCAGTTCTTC	CASSGGGIYNEQFF	many	TRBV2	TRBJ2-1	TRBD2
TGTGCCAGCAGCTTATCGGGAACTTACAATGAGCAGTTCTTC	CASSLSGTYNEQFF	many	TRBV7-8	TRBJ2-1	NA
TGTGCCATCAGTGAAAGGGAGGGCAATCAGCCCCAGCATTTT	CAISEREGNQPQHF	NA	TRBV10-3	TRBJ1-5	NA
TGTGCCAGCACCAGGGGAGATGCTGAAGCTTTCTTT	CASTRGDAEAFF	many	TRBV7-9	TRBJ1-1	NA
TGTGCCAGCAGTTACTCCTGGGGAAACTATGGCTACACCTTC	CASSYSWGNYGYTF	NA	TRBV6-5	TRBJ1-2	NA
TGTGCCAGCACCAGTACCGGCACGCCAGGAGACACCATATATTTT	CASTSTGTPGDTIYF	once	TRBV9	TRBJ1-3	NA
TGTGCCAGCAGTTGGGCGGGGAATGAAAAACTGTTTTTT	CASSWAGNEKLFF	many	TRBV28	TRBJ1-4	NA
TGTGCCAGCAGCGGGACTAGCGGGGACCGGGGGGAGCTGTTTTTT	CASSGTSGDRGELFF	NA	TRBV6-5	TRBJ2-2	TRBD2
TGTGCCAGAGGATCTAGCGGGGGGCGGGGAGAGACCCAGTACTTC	CARGSSGGRGETQYF	NA	TRBV27	TRBJ2-5	TRBD2
TGCAGTGCTAGAGAGGGGGGGATCGATAGGGCGGGGGTACTGTACGAGCAGTACTTC	CSAREGGIDRAGVLYEQYF	NA	TRBV20-1	TRBJ2-7	TRBD2
TGCGCCAGCAGGTATGGACAACACTACGAGCAGTACTTC	CASRYGQHYEQYF	few	TRBV5-1	TRBJ2-7	NA
TGTGCCAGCAGCCCTCAGAGGGTGAGTGGGCAGCCCCAGCATTTT	CASSPQRVSGQPQHF	NA	TRBV12-3/TRBV12-4	TRBJ1-5	NA
TGTGCCAGCAGCCGTCGGACAGGTCGGGAGCAGTACTTC	CASSRRTGREQYF	few	TRBV28	TRBJ2-7	TRBD1
TGTGCCAGCAGCCACGCGATGAACACTGAAGCTTTCTTT	CASSHAMNTEAFF	NA	TRBV13	TRBJ1-1	NA
TGCAGCGTTGAAGCCCCAGGGAGCGAGCAGTACTTC	CSVEAPGSEQYF	NA	TRBV29-1	TRBJ2-7	NA
TGTGCCGGACAGGGGACTCTTTCCTACGAGCAGTACTTC	CAGQGTLSYEQYF	NA	TRBV2	TRBJ2-7	TRBD1
TGTGCCAGCATTTACTCAAAGGGACTACTTCAGCATTTT	CASIYSKGLLQHF	NA	TRBV6-8	TRBJ1-5	NA
TGTGCCAGTAGTATAGGTCTTAGCTCCTACAATGAGCAGTTCTTC	CASSIGLSSYNEQFF	NA	TRBV19	TRBJ2-1	NA
TGTGCCAGCAGCTTAGCGGGGGTCCCCCCCACGGGGTACGAGCAGTACTTC	CASSLAGVPPTGYEQYF	few	TRBV7-2	TRBJ2-7	NA
TGTGCCAGCAGTTTAGCACAAGAGACCCAGTACTTC	CASSLAQETQYF	NA	TRBV12-3/TRBV12-4	TRBJ2-5	NA
TGTGCCAGCAGTTACGGCGGGACGTATACGCAGTATTTT	CASSYGGTYTQYF	NA	TRBV6-5	TRBJ2-3	NA
TGTGCCAGCAGCTTGCCCCTTGAGGCAGGAGGGTACTCTGGAAACACCATATATTTT	CASSLPLEAGGYSGNTIYF	few	TRBV5-4	TRBJ1-3	NA
TGTGCCAGCAGTGAGGTAACAGCTTTCCCAGCAGGGGATACGCAGTATTTT	CASSEVTAFPAGDTQYF	NA	TRBV6-2/TRBV6-3	TRBJ2-3	NA
TGTGCCAGCAGTTACGGGGCTTGGAGCACAGATACGCAGTATTTT	CASSYGAWSTDTQYF	many	TRBV6-5	TRBJ2-3	NA
TGTGCCAGCAGTAACAGGGGCACTAACTATGGCTACACCTTC	CASSNRGTNYGYTF	NA	TRBV27	TRBJ1-2	TRBD1
TGTGCCGCCTCAGTGGGTCCTGGGGAGCAGTTCTTC	CAASVGPGEQFF	NA	TRBV12-3/TRBV12-4	TRBJ2-1	NA
TGTGCCAGCAGCTTAGCGTTCCTAGAAGATAGCTACAATGAGCAGTTCTTC	CASSLAFLEDSYNEQFF	NA	TRBV7-2	TRBJ2-1	NA
TGTGCCAGTAGTCCCAGGCAGGGGATGAACACTGAAGCTTTCTTT	CASSPRQGMNTEAFF	few	TRBV19	TRBJ1-1	NA
TGTGCCAGCAGTTCGCAGGGGAGAGAGCAGTTCTTC	CASSSQGREQFF	many	TRBV28	TRBJ2-1	NA
TGTGCCAGCAGACGCGGACAGGACTATAATTCACCCCTCCACTTT	CASRRGQDYNSPLHF	few	TRBV7-6	TRBJ1-6	TRBD1
TGTGCCAGCAGCCGGACGGGAGGTACTGGAGCTTTCTTT	CASSRTGGTGAFF	few	TRBV12-3/TRBV12-4	TRBJ1-1	NA
TGTGCCAGTAGTACGTGGGGGGCCCCCTACAATGAGCAGTTCTTC	CASSTWGAPYNEQFF	NA	TRBV19	TRBJ2-1	NA
TGTGCCAGCAGCGAGGATAGTTTCTCCTACGAGCAGTACTTC	CASSEDSFSYEQYF	many	TRBV5-4	TRBJ2-7	NA
TGTGCCAGCAGCTGGGAGGGGCTGGAGGGCAGCACCGGGGAGCTGTTTTTT	CASSWEGLEGSTGELFF	many	TRBV5-6	TRBJ2-2	TRBD2
TGTGCCAGCAGTTGGGAGAGCAATCAGCCCCAGCATTTT	CASSWESNQPQHF	few	TRBV2	TRBJ1-5	NA
TGTGCCACCAGTGATGGGTCAGGGGGGGAGCTGTTTTTT	CATSDGSGGELFF	NA	TRBV24-1	TRBJ2-2	NA
TGTGCCAGCAGTGGAGGGACAGGGCCCTATGGCTACACCTTC	CASSGGTGPYGYTF	NA	TRBV2	TRBJ1-2	TRBD1
TGTGCCAGCAGCCTAGAGAGGACTAGCGCAGGCCAAGAGACCCAGTACTTC	CASSLERTSAGQETQYF	few	TRBV12-3/TRBV12-4	TRBJ2-5	TRBD2
TGTGCCAGCAGCTTATATGGCTCCCCTACTTCTGGGGCCAACGTCCTGACTTTC	CASSLYGSPTSGANVLTF	few	TRBV11-2	TRBJ2-6	NA